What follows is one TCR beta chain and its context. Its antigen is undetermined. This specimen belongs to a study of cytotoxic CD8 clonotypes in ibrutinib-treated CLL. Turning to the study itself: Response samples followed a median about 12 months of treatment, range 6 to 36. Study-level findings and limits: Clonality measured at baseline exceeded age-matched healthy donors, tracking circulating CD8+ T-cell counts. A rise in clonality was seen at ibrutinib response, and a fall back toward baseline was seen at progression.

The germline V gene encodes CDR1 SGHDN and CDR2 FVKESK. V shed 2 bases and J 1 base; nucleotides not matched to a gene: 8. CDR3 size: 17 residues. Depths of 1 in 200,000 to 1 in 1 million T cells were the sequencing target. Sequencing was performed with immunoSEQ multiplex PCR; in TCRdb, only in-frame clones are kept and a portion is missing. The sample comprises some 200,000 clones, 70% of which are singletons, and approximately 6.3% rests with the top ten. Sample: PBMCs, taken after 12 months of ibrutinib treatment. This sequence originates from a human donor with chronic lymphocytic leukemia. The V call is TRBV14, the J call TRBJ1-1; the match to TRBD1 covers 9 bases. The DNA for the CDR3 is TGTGCCAGCAGCCAATCGTTGGGGACAGGGCCGAACACTGAAGCTTTCTTT. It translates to CASSQSLGTGPNTEAFF.